The 19 T cell receptor beta chains in this list originate from one sample, sequenced in a study of T cell responses to AZD1222 COVID-19 vaccine. The table came from immunoSEQ multiplex PCR; TCRdb's copy has only in-frame clones and leaves some out. The sample has some 97,000 clones, around 87% seen once; the top ten hold around 4.4%. This material consisted of peripheral blood, taken on day 0 of MenACWY control vaccination. These receptor sequences come from an adult in good health.

This rearrangement joins TRBV5-4 to TRBJ2-1, with 9 bases that match TRBD2. In germline, CDR1 is SGHNT, CDR2 YYREEE (reference sequence). The CDR3 runs to 16 residues. Unmatched junction bases numbered 7, after V lost 0 bases and J lost 6 bases. The DNA for the CDR3 is TGTGCCAGCAGCTTGGATCCCGGACTAGCGAGCAATGAGCAGTTCTTC. Its translation is CASSLDPGLASNEQFF.

The chain carries TRBV19 and TRBJ1-2; TRBD1 aligns across 7 bases. Germline V lookup: CDR1 LNHDA, CDR2 SQIVND (reference sequence). The CDR3 has 15 residues. V lost 5 bases and J lost 6; bases outside the gene matches: 12. The CDR3 protein is CASSSDIRGIHGYTF. The CDR3 DNA reads TGTGCCAGTAGTTCAGACATCAGGGGGATCCATGGCTACACCTTC.

This chain joins TRBV2 and TRBJ1-2, with TRBD1 as a possible D gene (6 bases). CDR1 and CDR2 (germline): SNHLY, FYNNEI. The CDR3 covers 15 residues. V was clipped by 3 bases and J by 5 bases, with 16 bases between them. The CDR3 region is CASSEVAGAGYGYTF. In nucleotides, the CDR3 is TGTGCCAGCAGTGAGGTAGCAGGGGCGGGGTATGGCTACACCTTC.

The gene calls are TRBV5-3 and TRBJ1-2; 8 nucleotides line up with TRBD1. TRBV5-3 carries the ORF label, with uncertain function. The CDR3 loop spans 14 amino acids. V trimming: 3 bases; J trimming: 8 bases; junction bases outside the gene matches: 9. For the CDR3, the DNA is TGTGCCAGAAGCTCAGAGGACAGGGCGGGCGGCTACACCTTC. Translated, it gives CARSSEDRAGGYTF.

This chain joins TRBV7-9 and TRBJ1-1; D not certain. Germline V gene sequence: CDR1 SEHNR, CDR2 FQNEAQ (reference sequence). Trimming cost V 2 bases and J 5 bases, with 15 bases left between them. This CDR3 region has 15 residues. The DNA of the CDR3 is TGTGCCAGCAGCTTACCTTTGGTACTGGATACTGAAGCTTTCTTT. It translates to CASSLPLVLDTEAFF.

V usage is TRBV7-9 and J usage is TRBJ1-5; unclear D gene. Germline CDR1 reads SEHNR; CDR2 reads FQNEAQ (reference sequence). Trimming removed 3 bases from V and 4 bases from J, with 13 bases in between. The CDR3 sequence is 15 residues long. The CDR3 here is CASSFSASGNQPQHF. In DNA, the CDR3 is TGTGCCAGCAGCTTTTCTGCGAGTGGGAATCAGCCCCAGCATTTT.

The genes are TRBV10-3 and TRBJ1-1, with D possibly being TRBD1 (5 bases). Germline CDR1 and CDR2: ENHRY and SYGVKD. This CDR3 has 13 residues. The germline V and J ends were trimmed by 2 bases and 11 bases, with 15 bases remaining between them. The CDR3 reads CAISEGDFWGAFF. The CDR3 DNA follows: TGTGCCATCAGTGAGGGGGACTTCTGGGGGGCTTTCTTT.

J is TRBJ2-1 and V is TRBV2, with D possibly called TRBD1 or TRBD2 (6 bases each). The CDR3 sequence is 14 residues long. Per germline, CDR1 SNHLY and CDR2 FYNNEI. Trimming removed 0 bases at V and 7 bases at J, with 10 bases between. The DNA of the CDR3 is TGTGCCAGCAGTGAAGCGGGGGCGGGGAATGAGCAGTTCTTC. Translated: CASSEAGAGNEQFF.

The V and J genes are TRBV4-1 and TRBJ2-1, with D possibly matching TRBD1 (6 bases). The CDR3 is 16 amino acids. Trimming removed 6 bases from V and 5 bases from J, with 20 bases in between. Germline CDR1 reads MGHRA; CDR2 reads YSYEKL. The CDR3 is CASSPIRDTNHNEQFF. The DNA for the CDR3 is TGCGCCAGCAGTCCTATCCGGGACACCAACCACAATGAGCAGTTCTTC.

This chain uses TRBV2 with TRBJ2-7, with 11 bases identical to TRBD1. The germline gives CDR1 SNHLY, CDR2 FYNNEI. V was pared by 2 bases and J by 5 bases, with 5 bases of the junction left unmatched. The length of the CDR3 is 15 residues. The CDR3 loop reads CASSEWDRGSHEQYF. The CDR3 nucleotides are TGTGCCAGCAGTGAATGGGACAGGGGGTCCCACGAGCAGTACTTC. Looking up the rest from reference TRBV2 and TRBJ2-7 gives the full variable domain: EPEVTQTPSHQVTQMGQEVILRCVPISNHLYFYWYRQILGQKVEFLVSFYNNEISEKSEIFDDQFSVERPDGSNFTLKIRSTKLEDSAMYFCASSEWDRGSHEQYFGPGTRLTVT.

The chain recombines TRBV7-2 with TRBJ1-2; D unresolved. This CDR3 contains 13 residues. CDR1 SGHTA and CDR2 FQGNSA come from the germline V gene. V was pared by 3 bases and J by 3 bases, with 8 bases between. CDR3 nucleotides: TGTGCCAGCAGCTTTCGCACGGACTATGGCTACACCTTC. This gives the protein CASSFRTDYGYTF.

J is TRBJ1-6 and V is TRBV18; the D is unclear. This CDR3 region has 12 residues. With 4 bases removed from V and 8 bases from J, the gap between germline ends came to 6 bases. Looked up from germline, CDR1 is KGHSH and CDR2 is LQKENI. Here the CDR3 DNA reads TGTGCCAGCTCACAGCAGGATTCACCCCTCCACTTT. It yields the protein CASSQQDSPLHF.

V and J are TRBV10-3 and TRBJ1-4; 7 nucleotides align to TRBD1. CDR1 and CDR2 (germline): ENHRY, SYGVKD. V lost 10 bases to trimming and J lost 5 bases; unmatched junction nucleotides: 10. There are 14 residues in the CDR3. The CDR3 protein is CATNNRGINEKLFF. DNA of the CDR3: TGTGCCACAAACAACAGGGGAATAAATGAAAAACTGTTTTTT.

The chain has TRBV29-1 and TRBJ2-2; TRBD1 is a possible D gene (6 bases). The V end was cut by 4 bases, the J end by 1 base, with 10 bases between. The CDR3 has 14 amino acids. Germline lookup yields CDR1 SQVTM and CDR2 ANQGSEA. The CDR3 nucleotides read TGCAGCGTTGTTAAACAGGGGAACACCGGGGAGCTGTTTTTT. Translated: CSVVKQGNTGELFF.

The rearrangement uses TRBV9 and TRBJ1-1; TRBD1 matches 7 bases. After removal of 3 bases from V and 3 bases from J, the junction contained 5 bases not matched to a gene. The germline CDR1 and CDR2 sequences are SGDLS and YYNGEE. This CDR3 has 14 amino acids. The CDR3 here is CASSAGQTYTEAFF. The CDR3 DNA follows: TGTGCCAGCAGCGCGGGACAGACTTACACTGAAGCTTTCTTT.

This chain connects TRBV11-2 to TRBJ1-1; D remains ambiguous. V gave up 3 bases and J gave up 7 bases, with 6 bases separating them. This CDR3 comprises 11 residues. Germline CDR1 reads SGHAT; CDR2 reads FQNNGV. In nucleotides, the CDR3 is TGTGCCAGCAGCTTTAAGAGTGAAGCTTTCTTT. The encoded protein is CASSFKSEAFF.

The chain couples TRBV28 to TRBJ2-3; 9 bases align to TRBD2. J gave up 5 bases and V 6 bases, and 9 bases lay outside the gene matches. The CDR3 contains 15 residues. Germline V gene sequence: CDR1 MDHEN, CDR2 SYDVKM. The CDR3 loop reads CASSPGRLAVDTQYF. The CDR3 nucleotides read TGTGCCAGCAGCCCGGGTCGACTAGCGGTAGATACGCAGTATTTT.

This clone was picked up one time. V gene TRBV11-1 combines with J gene TRBJ2-7; D possibly matches TRBD1 or TRBD2 (6 bases each). This CDR3 contains 15 residues. V was clipped by 2 bases and J by 7 bases, with 18 bases between them. Germline CDR1 reads SGHAT; CDR2 reads FQDESV (reference sequence). In nucleotides, the CDR3 is TGTGCCAGCAGCTTACAGGGCCGGGGGCCCAGAGAGCAGTACTTC. Translated: CASSLQGRGPREQYF.

The V gene is TRBV4-3, the J gene TRBJ1-3; no firm D call. V lost 0 bases and J 4 bases, leaving 10 bases between the germline ends. CDR1 and CDR2 (germline): LGHNA, YSLEER. This CDR3 region has 15 residues. CDR3 loop: CASSQEQKKGNTIYF. CDR3 nucleotide sequence: TGCGCCAGCAGCCAAGAGCAGAAAAAGGGAAACACCATATATTTT.